This TCR beta chain appears in the sequencing data of a study of T cell clonality in common variable immunodeficiency. General study results and limits: In common variable immunodeficiency, TCR beta chains reportedly carried fewer deletions and N-nucleotide insertions.

With 4 bases clipped from V and 2 bases from J, the junction kept 6 bases outside the gene matches. Germline CDR1 reads SGHRS; CDR2 reads YFSETQ. The CDR3 has 15 amino acids. The assay was immunoSEQ multiplex PCR, and TCRdb's table has in-frame clones only and misses some. The sample shows roughly 52,000 clones, none of them appearing just once. Patients and controls were mostly of Caucasian heritage. Each donor provided roughly 5 to 8 ml of heparinized whole blood. This clone was counted ten times or more. Its antigen remains unidentified. Read data end 3 residues before the CDR3 end; the end is taken from the germline J gene.

The clonotype comes from a person between 18 and 75 years old in good health. The chain couples TRBV5-1 to TRBJ1-2, with 9 bases fitting TRBD1. Specimen: peripheral blood mononuclear cells. This chain's CDR3 is CASSQTGGVNYGYTF. The CDR3 DNA, read in part, is TGCGCCAGCAGCCAAACAGGGGGCGTCAACTATGGC.